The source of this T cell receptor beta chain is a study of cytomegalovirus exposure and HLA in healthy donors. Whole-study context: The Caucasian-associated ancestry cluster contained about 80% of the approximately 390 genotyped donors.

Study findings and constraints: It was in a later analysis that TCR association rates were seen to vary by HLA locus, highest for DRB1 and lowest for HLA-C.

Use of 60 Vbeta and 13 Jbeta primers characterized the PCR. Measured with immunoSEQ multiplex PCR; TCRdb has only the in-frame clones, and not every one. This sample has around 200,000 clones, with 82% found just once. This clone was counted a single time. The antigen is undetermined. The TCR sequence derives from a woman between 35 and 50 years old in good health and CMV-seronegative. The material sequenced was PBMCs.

CDR3 in DNA: TGTGCCTGGAGAGTTTTGGCGGGACGGGCAGATACGCAGTATTTT. Translating it yields CAWRVLAGRADTQYF. The chain employs TRBV30 and TRBJ2-3; TRBD2 might be the D (6 bases). Germline V gives CDR1 GTSNPN, CDR2 SVGIG (reference sequence). Trimming took off 3 bases at V and 4 bases at J, with 17 bases between the two ends. The CDR3 consists of 15 residues.